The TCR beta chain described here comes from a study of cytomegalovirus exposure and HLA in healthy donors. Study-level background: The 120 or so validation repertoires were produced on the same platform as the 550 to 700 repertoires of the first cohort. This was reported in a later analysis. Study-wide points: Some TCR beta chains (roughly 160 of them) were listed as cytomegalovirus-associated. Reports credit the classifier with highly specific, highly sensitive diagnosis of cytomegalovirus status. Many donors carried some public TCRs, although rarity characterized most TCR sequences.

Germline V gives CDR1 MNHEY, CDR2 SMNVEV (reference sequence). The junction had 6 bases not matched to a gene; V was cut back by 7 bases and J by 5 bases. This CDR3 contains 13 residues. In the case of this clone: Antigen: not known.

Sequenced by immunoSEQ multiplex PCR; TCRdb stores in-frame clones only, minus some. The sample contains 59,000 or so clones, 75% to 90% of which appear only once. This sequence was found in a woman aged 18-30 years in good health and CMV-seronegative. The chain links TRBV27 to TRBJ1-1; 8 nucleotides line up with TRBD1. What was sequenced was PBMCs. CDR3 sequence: CASKGQGETEAFF. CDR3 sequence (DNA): TGTGCCAGCAAAGGACAGGGTGAGACTGAAGCTTTCTTT.